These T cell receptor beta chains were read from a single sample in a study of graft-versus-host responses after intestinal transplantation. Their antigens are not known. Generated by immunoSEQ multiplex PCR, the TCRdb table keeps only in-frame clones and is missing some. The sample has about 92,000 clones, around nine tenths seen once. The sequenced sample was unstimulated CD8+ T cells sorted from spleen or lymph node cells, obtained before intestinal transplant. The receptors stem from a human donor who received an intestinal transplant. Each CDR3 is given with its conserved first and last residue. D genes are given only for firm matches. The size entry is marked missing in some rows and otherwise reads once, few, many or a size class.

CASSYEGTGEQFF	TGTGCCAGCAGTTACGAGGGGACAGGAGAGCAGTTCTTC	NA	TRBD1	TRBJ2-1	TRBV6-5
CASSPGGEQFF	TGTGCCAGCAGCCCAGGGGGTGAGCAGTTCTTC	NA	TRBD1	TRBJ2-1	TRBV6-5
CASSDSGTSGINEQFF	TGTGCCAGCAGTGATTCCGGGACTAGCGGGATCAATGAGCAGTTCTTC	NA	TRBD2	TRBJ2-1	TRBV6-4
CASSLDVTYEQYF	TGCGCCAGCAGTTTGGACGTAACCTACGAGCAGTACTTC	NA	NA	TRBJ2-7	TRBV7-6
CASSQDGGFIQYF	TGTGCCAGCAGCCAAGACGGCGGCTTTATTCAGTACTTC	NA	NA	TRBJ2-4	TRBV4-2
CASSPTLYYRQETQYF	TGTGCCAGCTCACCTACGTTGTATTACCGGCAAGAGACCCAGTACTTC	NA	NA	TRBJ2-5	TRBV18
CASSLGDGNTDTQYF	TGTGCCAGCAGCTTAGGGGACGGGAACACAGATACGCAGTATTTT	NA	NA	TRBJ2-3	TRBV7-9
CASSLTGGRQETQYF	TGTGCCAGCAGCTTAACGGGCGGGAGGCAAGAGACCCAGTACTTC	NA	TRBD2	TRBJ2-5	TRBV7-3
CASSLATSYEQYF	TGTGCCAGCAGCTTAGCTACGTCCTACGAGCAGTACTTC	once	NA	TRBJ2-7	TRBV7-9
CASSSGGTYEQYF	TGCGCCAGCAGCTCGGGGGGGACCTACGAGCAGTACTTC	NA	TRBD2	TRBJ2-7	TRBV13
CASRWSGELFF	TGTGCCAGCAGATGGTCCGGGGAGCTGTTTTTT	NA	NA	TRBJ2-2	TRBV7-9
CASSGTSRGPEQFF	TGTGCCAGCAGCGGGACTAGCAGGGGCCCGGAGCAGTTCTTC	NA	TRBD2	TRBJ2-1	TRBV2
CASTSDAGINEQFF	TGTGCCAGCACCTCGGACGCGGGGATCAATGAGCAGTTCTTC	NA	NA	TRBJ2-1	TRBV7-6
CALDQPQHF	TGTGCCCTGGATCAGCCCCAGCATTTT	NA	NA	TRBJ1-5	TRBV19
CASRTIRNTIYF	TGTGCCAGCAGGACCATTAGAAACACCATATATTTT	NA	NA	TRBJ1-3	TRBV6-1
CASSGPGGAQPQHF	TGTGCCAGCAGTGGCCCAGGGGGCGCCCAGCCCCAGCATTTT	NA	TRBD1	TRBJ1-5	TRBV2
CREGNSPLHF	TGCAGGGAGGGGAATTCACCCCTCCACTTT	NA	NA	TRBJ1-6	TRBV20-1
CASSLSEGNQPQHF	TGTGCCAGCAGTTTATCAGAGGGTAACCAGCCCCAGCATTTT	NA	NA	TRBJ1-5	TRBV27
CASSFNLAGMQDTQYF	TGTGCCAGCAGCTTTAATCTAGCGGGAATGCAAGATACGCAGTATTTT	NA	TRBD2	TRBJ2-3	TRBV7-6
CSVDSGSFSEYNEQFF	TGCAGCGTTGATAGCGGTAGTTTCTCCGAATACAATGAGCAGTTCTTC	NA	NA	TRBJ2-1	TRBV29-1
CASSIAGQVYGYTF	TGTGCCAGTAGTATTGCAGGTCAAGTCTATGGCTACACCTTC	NA	NA	TRBJ1-2	TRBV19
CASSLAPTGREAQYF	TGTGCCAGCAGCTTAGCCCCGACAGGGCGAGAGGCCCAGTACTTC	once	TRBD1	TRBJ2-5	TRBV7-9
CASSLQMGSDYGYTF	TGCGCCAGCAGCCTACAAATGGGGAGCGACTATGGCTACACCTTC	NA	NA	TRBJ1-2	TRBV4-1
CASSFLAGELFF	TGTGCCAGCAGTTTTTTAGCCGGGGAGCTGTTTTTT	NA	NA	TRBJ2-2	TRBV6-5
CASSLWRGSYEQYF	TGTGCCAGCAGCTTGTGGCGGGGTTCCTACGAGCAGTACTTC	NA	NA	TRBJ2-7	TRBV5-5
CARDQTQYF	TGTGCCAGAGATCAGACCCAGTACTTC	once	NA	TRBJ2-5	TRBV9
CASSFLGGSSDEQYF	TGTGCCAGCAGTTTCCTTGGCGGGAGTAGCGACGAGCAGTACTTC	NA	TRBD2	TRBJ2-7	TRBV27
CASSLGSYQETQYF	TGTGCCAGCAGCTTGGGTTCGTACCAAGAGACCCAGTACTTC	NA	NA	TRBJ2-5	TRBV7-6
CASSQALAGPNLYGYTF	TGTGCCAGCAGCCAAGCTCTCGCAGGGCCAAACCTCTATGGCTACACCTTC	NA	NA	TRBJ1-2	TRBV4-2
CASSKSGSYTDTQYF	TGTGCCAGCAGCAAAAGCGGGAGCTACACAGATACGCAGTATTTT	NA	TRBD2	TRBJ2-3	TRBV2
CASSLGGEQPQHF	TGTGCCAGCAGTTTAGGCGGGGAACAGCCCCAGCATTTT	NA	NA	TRBJ1-5	TRBV27
CASSLEGQGFWGANVLTF	TGTGCCAGCAGCTTGGAGGGACAGGGATTTTGGGGGGCCAACGTCCTGACTTTC	NA	TRBD1	TRBJ2-6	TRBV5-6
CASSQVEGTGPYEQYF	TGCGCCAGCAGCCAAGTTGAGGGGACAGGGCCGTACGAGCAGTACTTC	NA	TRBD1	TRBJ2-7	TRBV4-1
CAWDADRTNNEKLFF	TGTGCCTGGGACGCGGACAGGACCAATAATGAAAAACTGTTTTTT	once	TRBD1	TRBJ1-4	TRBV30
CASSLGSSYEQYF	TGCGCCAGCAGCTTGGGCAGTTCCTACGAGCAGTACTTC	NA	NA	TRBJ2-7	TRBV5-1
CAWRPAAGGEQYF	TGTGCCTGGCGCCCCGCGGCGGGCGGCGAGCAGTACTTC	NA	NA	TRBJ2-7	TRBV30
CAIIGTLNTEAFF	TGTGCCATCATAGGGACATTGAACACTGAAGCTTTCTTT	NA	NA	TRBJ1-1	TRBV10-3
CATLLAGEVQYF	TGCGCCACCCTTTTAGCGGGAGAAGTGCAGTACTTC	NA	TRBD2	TRBJ2-5	TRBV10-2
CASSFHLAGFYNEQFF	TGCGCCAGCAGCTTCCATCTAGCGGGGTTCTACAATGAGCAGTTCTTC	NA	TRBD2	TRBJ2-1	TRBV5-1
CASSQVGGDRGETQYF	TGCGCCAGCAGCCAAGTGGGTGGGGACAGGGGAGAGACCCAGTACTTC	NA	TRBD1	TRBJ2-5	TRBV4-1
CASSRQGPSGETQYF	TGTGCCAGCAGTCGACAGGGACCCTCGGGGGAGACCCAGTACTTC	NA	TRBD1	TRBJ2-5	TRBV6-4
CASSYVHSYNEQFF	TGTGCCAGCAGTTACGTACACTCCTACAATGAGCAGTTCTTC	NA	NA	TRBJ2-1	TRBV6-5